These 24 T cell receptor beta chains originate from one sample sequenced in a study of OX40 agonist ivuxolimab in advanced cancers. Some clones are missing from TCRdb's copy, which holds only in-frame ones; the method was immunoSEQ multiplex PCR. The table shows about 90,000 clones, with 85% to 90% occurring only once. The material was CD4+ or CD8+ T cells sorted from blood, obtained in a trial of the OX40 agonist ivuxolimab. These receptors all come from an adult with an advanced solid tumor such as melanoma, head and neck, liver or kidney cancer.

This clone is a singleton in its sample. The junction departs from the called germline gene at one end, perhaps through a read error. The rearrangement joins TRBV4-1 to TRBJ2-5; 7 bases fit TRBD1. The CDR3 sequence is 15 residues long. Germline V gives CDR1 MGHRA, CDR2 YSYEKL. CDR3 DNA sequence: TGTGCCAGCAGCCAAGAGGGACAGCTACAAGAGACCCAGTACTTC. This encodes CASSQEGQLQETQYF.

The chain combines TRBV27 with TRBJ1-2, with D maybe TRBD1 (6 bases). V lost 6 bases to trimming and J lost 8 bases, with 19 bases between them. Germline V lookup: CDR1 MNHEY, CDR2 SMNVEV (reference sequence). The CDR3 length is 14 residues. For the CDR3, the DNA is TGTGCCAGCAGGGGGGGGGCAGGGACGGGCGGCTACACCTTC. Translating gives CASRGGAGTGGYTF.

The gene calls are TRBV7-9 and TRBJ2-3; TRBD1 agrees at 7 bases. The CDR3 consists of 14 residues. Germline CDR1 SEHNR, CDR2 FQNEAQ (reference sequence). The V and J ends lost 5 bases and 2 bases, in that order; junction bases with no gene match: 4. CDR3 sequence: CASSPTGATDTQYF. For the CDR3, the DNA is TGTGCCAGCAGCCCTACAGGGGCCACAGATACGCAGTATTTT.

J is TRBJ1-1 and V is TRBV6-4; unclear D gene. Germline-derived CDR1 and CDR2 are MRHNA and SNTAGT. This CDR3 is built from 12 residues. Trimming shortened V by 6 bases and J by 1 base, and 6 bases separated the two germline ends. CDR3 nucleotide sequence: TGTGCCAGCAGGGGAGGGAACACTGAAGCTTTCTTT. As protein: CASRGGNTEAFF.

V gene TRBV5-1 combines with J gene TRBJ2-2; unclear D gene. Germline assignment: CDR1 SGHRS and CDR2 YFSETQ. CDR3 length equals 15 residues. Trimming left V 0 bases short and J 5 bases short, with 11 bases between. This CDR3 is CASSLEAQRTGELFF. CDR3 sequence (DNA): TGCGCCAGCAGCTTGGAGGCCCAAAGGACCGGGGAGCTGTTTTTT.

J is TRBJ2-5 and V is TRBV5-6; D is unresolved. Germline V gene sequence: CDR1 SGHDT, CDR2 YYEEEE. The CDR3 totals 14 residues. The germline V and J ends were trimmed by 0 bases and 4 bases, with 10 bases remaining between them. The CDR3 DNA reads TGTGCCAGCAGCTTGGTTGGGGTTGGAGAGACCCAGTACTTC. Its translation is CASSLVGVGETQYF.

This clone was seen a single time. The chain links TRBV21-1 to TRBJ2-5. Gene TRBJ2-7 matches the end of the DNA better, so the J call may be wrong. TRBV21-1 constitutes a pseudogene. The CDR3 loop spans 11 amino acids. CDR3 sequence reads: CASSKRDEQYF. In nucleotides, the CDR3 is TGTGCCAGCAGCAAGAGGGACGAGCAGTACTTC.

The CDR3 spells CASRTSSNYNEQFF. DNA for the CDR3: TGTGCCAGCCGAACTAGCAGTAACTACAATGAGCAGTTCTTC. The rearrangement joins TRBV5-8 to TRBJ2-1, with a weak D call TRBD2 (6 bases). Germline CDR1 is SGHTS and CDR2 is YDEGEE. The CDR3 runs to 14 residues. The V gene lost 7 bases and the J gene lost 3 bases, with 14 bases spanning the gap.

This clone was counted a single time. This chain joins TRBV6-5 and TRBJ1-5; D is unclear. The V end lost 5 bases, the J end lost 7 bases, and 12 bases lay between the germline ends. Germline-derived CDR1 and CDR2 are MNHEY and SVGAGI. The CDR3 length is 13 residues. The CDR3 spells CASSETLRQPQHF. CDR3 in DNA: TGTGCCAGCAGTGAAACCCTTCGGCAGCCCCAGCATTTT.

The V call is TRBV27, the J call TRBJ2-7; D possibly corresponds to TRBD1 (6 bases). With 2 bases removed from V and 1 base from J, the gap between germline ends came to 12 bases. The germline V gene encodes CDR1 MNHEY and CDR2 SMNVEV (reference sequence). The CDR3 contains 15 residues. CDR3 residues: CASSLKLGQSYEQYF. The CDR3 DNA is TGTGCCAGCAGTTTAAAGTTAGGACAGTCCTACGAGCAGTACTTC.

This chain links TRBV6-6 with TRBJ1-6; D is unclear. Per the germline V gene, CDR1 is MNHNY and CDR2 is SVGAGI (reference sequence). This CDR3 is 11 amino acids long. V was pared by 4 bases and J by 16 bases, with 11 bases between. CDR3 bases: TGTGCCAGCAGTTCACGGCACAAACTCCACTTT. This translates into CASSSRHKLHF.

This clone has only one observation. The chain carries TRBV5-4 and TRBJ2-1; 10 bases agree with TRBD1. This CDR3 has 16 amino acids. With 5 bases clipped from V and 4 bases from J, the junction kept 9 bases outside the gene matches. In germline, CDR1 is SGHNT, CDR2 YYREEE (reference sequence). CDR3 amino acids: CASRKSRDRGYNEQFF. The CDR3 DNA follows: TGTGCCAGCAGAAAAAGCCGGGACAGGGGATACAATGAGCAGTTCTTC.

The genes are TRBV7-9 and TRBJ2-3; possible D gene TRBD2, 6 bases. Trimming took 1 base from V and 4 from J, leaving 12 bases between them. This CDR3 comprises 15 residues. Germline CDR1 SEHNR, CDR2 FQNEAQ (reference sequence). The CDR3 DNA reads TGTGCCAGCAGCTTAGTCGCGGGAAGCTCAGATACGCAGTATTTT. Its protein is CASSLVAGSSDTQYF.

The chain employs TRBV6-6 and TRBJ1-1; D is ambiguous. From germline, CDR1 is MNHNY and CDR2 SVGAGI (reference sequence). This CDR3 contains 13 residues. Trimming took off 5 bases at V and 1 base at J, with 8 bases between the two ends. The CDR3 spells CASSSWGNTEAFF. The CDR3 DNA reads as TGTGCCAGCAGTAGTTGGGGGAACACTGAAGCTTTCTTT.

The chain uses TRBV19 and TRBJ2-6, with unresolved D. CDR1 and CDR2 (germline): LNHDA, SQIVND (reference sequence). V gave up 5 bases and J gave up 0 bases, with 17 bases separating them. The CDR3 is 18 residues long. Here the CDR3 DNA reads TGTGCCAGTAGTTTCCACGGTTATCGGGCCTCTGGGGCCAACGTCCTGACTTTC. Amino acid sequence: CASSFHGYRASGANVLTF.

The genes are TRBV30 and TRBJ1-2, with D possibly TRBD1 on 5 matching bases. V was cut by 0 bases and J by 7 bases, with 12 bases left in between. The CDR3 has 13 residues. The germline V gene encodes CDR1 GTSNPN and CDR2 SVGIG (reference sequence). The DNA of the CDR3 is TGTGCCTGGAGTGTATCGGCAGGGTCTGGCTACACCTTC. This translates into CAWSVSAGSGYTF.

The chain recombines TRBV30 with TRBJ2-5; the D gene is possibly TRBD2 (5 bases). The closer fit of TRBJ2-7 to the DNA end suggests the J call may be wrong. The CDR3 covers 13 residues. Germline CDR1 GTSNPN, CDR2 SVGIG (reference sequence). The DNA of the CDR3 is TGTGCCTGCTCGGCCTCCGGGGCCTACGAGCAGTACTTC. It translates to CACSASGAYEQYF.

V gene TRBV10-3 combines with J gene TRBJ2-1, with D tentatively TRBD2 (6 bases). The CDR3 loop spans 15 amino acids. V shed 4 bases and J shed 3 bases, with 13 bases lying between them. The germline CDR1 and CDR2 sequences are ENHRY and SYGVKD. The CDR3 protein is CAISVVAANYNEQFF. The CDR3 DNA reads as TGTGCCATCAGTGTGGTAGCGGCCAACTACAATGAGCAGTTCTTC.

This clone occurred once. The V gene is TRBV18, the J gene TRBJ2-7, with TRBD1 identical over 7 bases. Germline lookup yields CDR1 KGHSH and CDR2 LQKENI. Trimming cost V 1 base and J 0 bases; bases outside gene matches: 3. The CDR3 is 15 amino acids. The CDR3 sequence is CASSPRSGGSYEQYF. The CDR3 DNA sequence: TGTGCCAGCTCACCACGATCAGGGGGCTCCTACGAGCAGTACTTC.

Concerning this clone: One end of the junction does not line up with germline, which may come from a read error. V gene TRBV11-2 combines with J gene TRBJ2-7; tentatively, D is TRBD1 (6 bases). Germline assignment: CDR1 SGHAT and CDR2 FQNNGV. The CDR3 has 12 amino acids. CDR3 nucleotides: TGCGCCAGCAGCAAACAGGGTGAAGAGCAGTACTTC. It yields the protein CASSKQGEEQYF.

V usage is TRBV6-5 and J usage is TRBJ2-5; no reliable D call. V gave up 5 bases and J gave up 5 bases, with 12 bases separating them. The CDR3 sequence is 13 residues long. The germline gives CDR1 MNHEY, CDR2 SVGAGI. CDR3 residues: CASSEVGRETQYF. In DNA form, the CDR3 reads TGTGCCAGCAGTGAAGTCGGCAGGGAGACCCAGTACTTC.

The CDR3 nucleotides are TGCGCCAGCAGCTCAAAAGGGACTAGCAGAGACACAGATACGCAGTATTTT. This gives the protein CASSSKGTSRDTDTQYF. V usage is TRBV5-1 and J usage is TRBJ2-3; 9 bases are shared with TRBD2. Looked up from germline, CDR1 is SGHRS and CDR2 is YFSETQ. This CDR3 has 17 residues. V dropped 3 bases and J dropped 2; count of bases not matched to a gene: 10.

This rearrangement joins TRBV11-2 to TRBJ2-7, with TRBD2 matching 7 bases. CDR1 and CDR2 from the germline V gene are SGHAT and FQNNGV. This CDR3 is 17 amino acids long. V trimming: 0 bases; J trimming: 1 base; junction bases outside the gene matches: 9. Here the CDR3 reads CASSLDSSGTVSYEQYF. The DNA of the CDR3 is TGTGCCAGCAGCTTAGATAGCAGCGGGACGGTATCCTACGAGCAGTACTTC.

The V and J genes are TRBV6-1 and TRBJ1-5, with 7 bases that match TRBD1. The CDR3 length is 16 residues. Germline CDR1 and CDR2: MNHNS and SASEGT. V shed 0 bases, J shed 7 bases, and the junction held 9 bases outside the gene matches. CDR3 DNA: TGTGCCAGCAGTGAAGCGCTTAACAGGGGATACCAGCCCCAGCATTTT. Translated, it gives CASSEALNRGYQPQHF.